This paragraph covers one TCR beta chain sequence. Its specificity is unknown. The data originate from a study of cytomegalovirus exposure and HLA in healthy donors. This CDR3 region has 15 residues. Trimming left V 0 bases short and J 4 bases short, with 8 bases between. From germline, CDR1 is SGHRS and CDR2 YFSETQ. Primers for the PCR totalled 60 Vbeta and 13 Jbeta. Using immunoSEQ multiplex PCR, the repertoire was profiled, and TCRdb retains in-frame clones only, with some absent. The sample has around 140,000 clones, and its top ten clones hold approximately 1.6%. General study findings and limits: Later analysis reportedly placed an Asian-associated ancestry cluster below the roughly 640-donor mean in N-insertions.

The chain couples TRBV5-1 to TRBJ2-6; D remains ambiguous. The sample consisted of PBMCs. This sequence originates from a middle-aged woman in good health and CMV-seropositive. The CDR3 spells CASSLVATGANVLTF. The CDR3 DNA follows: TGCGCCAGCAGCTTGGTTGCTACGGGGGCCAACGTCCTGACTTTC.